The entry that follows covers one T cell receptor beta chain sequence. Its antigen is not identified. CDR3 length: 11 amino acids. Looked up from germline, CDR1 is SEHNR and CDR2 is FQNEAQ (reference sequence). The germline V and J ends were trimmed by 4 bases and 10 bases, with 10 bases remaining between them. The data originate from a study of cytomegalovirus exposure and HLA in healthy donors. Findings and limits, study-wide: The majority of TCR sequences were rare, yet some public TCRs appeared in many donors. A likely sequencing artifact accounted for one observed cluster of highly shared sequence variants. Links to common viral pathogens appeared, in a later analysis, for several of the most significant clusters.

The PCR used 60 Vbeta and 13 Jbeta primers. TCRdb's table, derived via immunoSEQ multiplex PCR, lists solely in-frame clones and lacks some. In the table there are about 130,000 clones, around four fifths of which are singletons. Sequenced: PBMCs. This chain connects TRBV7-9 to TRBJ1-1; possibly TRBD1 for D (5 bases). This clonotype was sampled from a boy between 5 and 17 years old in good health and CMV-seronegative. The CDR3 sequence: CASSSPGGAFF. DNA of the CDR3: TGTGCCAGCAGCTCGCCCGGGGGAGCTTTCTTT. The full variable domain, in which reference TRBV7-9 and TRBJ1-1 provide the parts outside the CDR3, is DTGVSQNPRHKITKRGQNVTFRCDPISEHNRLYWYRQTLGQGPEFLTYFQNEAQLEKSRLLSDRFSAERPKGSFSTLEIQRTEQGDSAMYLCASSSPGGAFFGQGTRLTVV.